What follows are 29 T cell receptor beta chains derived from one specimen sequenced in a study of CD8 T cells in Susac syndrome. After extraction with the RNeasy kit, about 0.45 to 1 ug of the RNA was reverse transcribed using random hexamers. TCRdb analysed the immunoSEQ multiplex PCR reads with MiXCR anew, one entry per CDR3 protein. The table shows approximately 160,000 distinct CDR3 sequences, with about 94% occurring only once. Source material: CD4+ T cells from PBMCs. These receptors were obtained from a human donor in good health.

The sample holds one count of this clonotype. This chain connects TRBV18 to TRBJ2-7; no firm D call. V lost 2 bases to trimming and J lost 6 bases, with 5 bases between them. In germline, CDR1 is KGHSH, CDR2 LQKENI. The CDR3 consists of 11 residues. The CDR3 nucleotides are TGTGCCAGCTCACCAGGGCCCGAGCAGTACTTC. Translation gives CASSPGPEQYF. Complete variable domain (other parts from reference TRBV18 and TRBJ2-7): NAGVMQNPRHLVRRRGQEARLRCSPMKGHSHVYWYRQLPEEGLKFMVYLQKENIIDESGMPKERFSAEFPKEGPSILRIQQVVRGDSAAYFCASSPGPEQYFGPGTRLTVT.

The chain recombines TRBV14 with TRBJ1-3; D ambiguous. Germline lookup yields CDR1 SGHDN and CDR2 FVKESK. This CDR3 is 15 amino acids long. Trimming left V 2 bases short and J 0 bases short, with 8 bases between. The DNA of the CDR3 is TGTGCCAGCAGCCAATACCTTAGCTCTGGAAACACCATATATTTT. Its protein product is CASSQYLSSGNTIYF.

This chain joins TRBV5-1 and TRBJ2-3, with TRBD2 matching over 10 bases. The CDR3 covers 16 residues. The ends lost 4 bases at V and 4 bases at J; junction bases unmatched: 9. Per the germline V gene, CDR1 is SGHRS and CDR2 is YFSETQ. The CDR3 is CASSPGLSGGADTQYF. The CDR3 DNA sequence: TGCGCCAGCAGCCCCGGACTCAGCGGGGGGGCAGATACGCAGTATTTT.

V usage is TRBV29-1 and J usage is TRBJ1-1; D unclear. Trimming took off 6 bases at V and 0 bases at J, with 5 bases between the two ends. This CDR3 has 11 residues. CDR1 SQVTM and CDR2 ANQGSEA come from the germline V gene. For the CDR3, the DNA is TGCAGCGTCCTGATGAACACTGAAGCTTTCTTT. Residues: CSVLMNTEAFF.

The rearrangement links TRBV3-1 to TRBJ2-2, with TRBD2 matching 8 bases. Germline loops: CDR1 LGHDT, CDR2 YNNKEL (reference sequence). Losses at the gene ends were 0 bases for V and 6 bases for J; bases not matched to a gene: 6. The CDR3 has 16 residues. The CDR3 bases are TGTGCCAGCAGCCAAGATTGGCGGGGGGCAGCCGGGGAGCTGTTTTTT. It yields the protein CASSQDWRGAAGELFF.

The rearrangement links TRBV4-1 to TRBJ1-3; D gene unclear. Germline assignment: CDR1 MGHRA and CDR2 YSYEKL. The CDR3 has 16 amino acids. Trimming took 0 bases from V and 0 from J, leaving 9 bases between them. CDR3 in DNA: TGCGCCAGCAGCCAAGATCGCCAGATCTCTGGAAACACCATATATTTT. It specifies CASSQDRQISGNTIYF.

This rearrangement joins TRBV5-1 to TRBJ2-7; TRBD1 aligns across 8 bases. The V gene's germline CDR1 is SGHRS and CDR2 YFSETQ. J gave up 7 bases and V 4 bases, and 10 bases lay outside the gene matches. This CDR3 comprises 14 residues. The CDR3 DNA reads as TGCGCCAGCAGCCCTTCGGACAGGGTGGGGGAGCAGTACTTC. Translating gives CASSPSDRVGEQYF.

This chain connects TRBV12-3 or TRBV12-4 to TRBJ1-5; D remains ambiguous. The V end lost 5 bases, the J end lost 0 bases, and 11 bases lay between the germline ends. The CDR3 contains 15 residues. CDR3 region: CASSPSTHSNQPQHF. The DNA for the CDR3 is TGTGCCAGCAGTCCTTCGACGCATAGCAATCAGCCCCAGCATTTT.

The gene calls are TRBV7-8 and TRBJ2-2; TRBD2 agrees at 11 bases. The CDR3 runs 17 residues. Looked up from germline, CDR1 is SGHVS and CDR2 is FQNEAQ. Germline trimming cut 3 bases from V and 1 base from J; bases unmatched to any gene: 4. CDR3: CASSFSGGAMNTGELFF. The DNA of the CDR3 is TGTGCCAGCAGCTTTAGCGGGGGGGCGATGAACACCGGGGAGCTGTTTTTT. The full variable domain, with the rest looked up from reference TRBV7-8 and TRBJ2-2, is GAGVSQSPRYKVAKRGQDVALRCDPISGHVSLFWYQQALGQGPEFLTYFQNEAQLDKSGLPSDRFFAERPEGSVSTLKIQRTQQEDSAVYLCASSFSGGAMNTGELFFGEGSRLTVL.

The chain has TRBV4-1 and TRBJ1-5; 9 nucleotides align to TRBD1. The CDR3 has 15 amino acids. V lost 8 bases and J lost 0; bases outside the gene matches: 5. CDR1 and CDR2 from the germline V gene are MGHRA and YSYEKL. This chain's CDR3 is CASARTGDSNQPQHF. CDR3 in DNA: TGCGCCAGCGCCAGGACAGGGGATAGCAATCAGCCCCAGCATTTT.

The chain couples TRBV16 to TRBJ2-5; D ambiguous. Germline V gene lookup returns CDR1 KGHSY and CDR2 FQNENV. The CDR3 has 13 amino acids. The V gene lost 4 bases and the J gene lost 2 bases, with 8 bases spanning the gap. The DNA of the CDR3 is TGTGCCAGCAGCCTCAACTTGCAAGAGACCCAGTACTTC. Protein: CASSLNLQETQYF.

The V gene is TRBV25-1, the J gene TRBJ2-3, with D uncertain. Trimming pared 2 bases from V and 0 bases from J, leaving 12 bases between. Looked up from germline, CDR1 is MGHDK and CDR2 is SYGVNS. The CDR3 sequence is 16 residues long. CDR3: CASSEMRLESTDTQYF. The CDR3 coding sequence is TGTGCCAGCAGTGAAATGAGGCTAGAGAGCACAGATACGCAGTATTTT.

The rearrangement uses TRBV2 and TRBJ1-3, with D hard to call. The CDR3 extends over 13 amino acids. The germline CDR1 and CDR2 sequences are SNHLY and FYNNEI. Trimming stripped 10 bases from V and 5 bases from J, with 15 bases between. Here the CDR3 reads CAIKDRARNTIYF. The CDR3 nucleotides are TGTGCCATCAAGGACCGGGCTAGAAACACCATATATTTT.

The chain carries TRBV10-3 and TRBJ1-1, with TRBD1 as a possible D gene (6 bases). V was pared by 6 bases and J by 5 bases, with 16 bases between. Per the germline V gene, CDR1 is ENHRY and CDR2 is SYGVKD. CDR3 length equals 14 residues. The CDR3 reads CAIRADRRETEAFF. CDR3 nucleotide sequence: TGTGCCATCAGGGCCGACAGGAGGGAAACTGAAGCTTTCTTT.

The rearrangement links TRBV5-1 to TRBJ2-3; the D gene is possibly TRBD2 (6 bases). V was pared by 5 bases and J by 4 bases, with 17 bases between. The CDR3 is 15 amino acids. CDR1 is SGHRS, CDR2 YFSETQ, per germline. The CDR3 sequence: CASSVEFGEADTQYF. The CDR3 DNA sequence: TGCGCCAGCAGTGTGGAGTTTGGGGAGGCAGATACGCAGTATTTT.

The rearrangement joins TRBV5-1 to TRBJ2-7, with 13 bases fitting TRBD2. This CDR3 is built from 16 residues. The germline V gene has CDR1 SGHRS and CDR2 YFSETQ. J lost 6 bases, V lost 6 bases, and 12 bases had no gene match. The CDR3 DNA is TGCGCCAGCACCCTTACCCCCGGGACTAGCGGGGCCGAGCAGTACTTC. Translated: CASTLTPGTSGAEQYF.

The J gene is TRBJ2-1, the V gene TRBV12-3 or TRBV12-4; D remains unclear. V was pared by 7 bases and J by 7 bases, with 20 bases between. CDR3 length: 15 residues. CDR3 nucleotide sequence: TGTGCCAGCACCCATACCCGGGTCGCGCGGAATGAGCAGTTCTTC. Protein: CASTHTRVARNEQFF.

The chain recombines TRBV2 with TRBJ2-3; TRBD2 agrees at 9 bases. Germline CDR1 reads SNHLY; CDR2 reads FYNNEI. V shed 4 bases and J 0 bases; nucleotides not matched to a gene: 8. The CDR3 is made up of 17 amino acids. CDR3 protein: CASSVHAGGPSTDTQYF. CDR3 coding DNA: TGTGCCAGCAGTGTTCACGCGGGGGGGCCTAGCACAGATACGCAGTATTTT.

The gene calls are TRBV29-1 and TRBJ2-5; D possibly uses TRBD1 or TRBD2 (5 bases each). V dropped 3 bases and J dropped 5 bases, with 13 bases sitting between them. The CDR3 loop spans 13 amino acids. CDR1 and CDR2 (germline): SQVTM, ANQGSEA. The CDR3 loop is CSVEGPLDETQYF. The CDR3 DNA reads TGCAGCGTTGAGGGACCCTTAGACGAGACCCAGTACTTC.

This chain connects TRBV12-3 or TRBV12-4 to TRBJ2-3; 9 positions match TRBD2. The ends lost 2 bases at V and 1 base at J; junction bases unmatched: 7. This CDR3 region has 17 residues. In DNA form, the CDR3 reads TGTGCCAGCAGTTTAAAATTAGGGACTAGCCGCACAGATACGCAGTATTTT. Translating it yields CASSLKLGTSRTDTQYF.

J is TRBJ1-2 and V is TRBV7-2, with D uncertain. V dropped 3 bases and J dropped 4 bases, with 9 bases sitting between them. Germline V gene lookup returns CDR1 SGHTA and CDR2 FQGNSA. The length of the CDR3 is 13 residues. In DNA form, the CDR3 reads TGTGCCAGCAGCTTCGGGTTATCCTATGGCTACACCTTC. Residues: CASSFGLSYGYTF.

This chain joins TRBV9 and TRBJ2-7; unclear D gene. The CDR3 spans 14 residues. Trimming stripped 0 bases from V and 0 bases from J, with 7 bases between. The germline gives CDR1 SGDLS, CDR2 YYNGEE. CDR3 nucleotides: TGTGCCAGCAGCGTAGGTCAGGCCTCCTACGAGCAGTACTTC. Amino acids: CASSVGQASYEQYF.

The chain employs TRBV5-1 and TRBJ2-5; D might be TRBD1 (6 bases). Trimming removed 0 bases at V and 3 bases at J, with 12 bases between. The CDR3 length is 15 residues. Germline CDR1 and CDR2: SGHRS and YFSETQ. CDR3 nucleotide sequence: TGCGCCAGCAGCTTGGGTTCGGACAGCAAAGAGACCCAGTACTTC. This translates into CASSLGSDSKETQYF.

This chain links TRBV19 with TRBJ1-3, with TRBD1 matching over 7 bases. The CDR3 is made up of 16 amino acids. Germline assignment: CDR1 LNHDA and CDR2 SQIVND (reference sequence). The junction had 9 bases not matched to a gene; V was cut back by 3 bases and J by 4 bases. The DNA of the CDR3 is TGTGCCAGTAGTATGTATCAGACAGGGCGCGGAAACACCATATATTTT. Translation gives CASSMYQTGRGNTIYF.

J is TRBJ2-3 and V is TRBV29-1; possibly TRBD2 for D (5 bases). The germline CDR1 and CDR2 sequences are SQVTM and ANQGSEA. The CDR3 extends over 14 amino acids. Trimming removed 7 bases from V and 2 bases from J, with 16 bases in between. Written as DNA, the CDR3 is TGCAGCGCTCCGGGTGGGAGCAACACAGATACGCAGTATTTT. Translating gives CSAPGGSNTDTQYF.

Here the CDR3 DNA reads TGCAGCGTCTCCGGGACAACCTACGAGCAGTACTTC. This encodes CSVSGTTYEQYF. V is TRBV29-1 and J is TRBJ2-7; tentative D call: TRBD1 (6 bases). CDR1 is SQVTM and CDR2 is ANQGSEA in the germline V gene. V was cut by 6 bases and J by 2 bases, with 11 bases left in between. This CDR3 contains 12 residues.

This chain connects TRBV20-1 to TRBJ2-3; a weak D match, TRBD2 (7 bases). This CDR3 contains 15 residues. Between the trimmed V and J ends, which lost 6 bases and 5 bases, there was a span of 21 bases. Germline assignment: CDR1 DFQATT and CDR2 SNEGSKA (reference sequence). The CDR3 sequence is CSATLAGGAGDTQYF. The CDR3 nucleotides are TGCAGTGCAACACTAGCTGGGGGGGCGGGAGATACGCAGTATTTT.

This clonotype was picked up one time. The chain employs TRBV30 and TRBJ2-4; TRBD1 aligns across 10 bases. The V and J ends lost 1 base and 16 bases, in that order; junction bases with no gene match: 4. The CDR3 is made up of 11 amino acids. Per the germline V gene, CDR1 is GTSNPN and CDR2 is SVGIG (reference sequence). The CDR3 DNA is TGTGCCTGGAGTGGACAGGGGGCTTCATACTTC. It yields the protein CAWSGQGASYF. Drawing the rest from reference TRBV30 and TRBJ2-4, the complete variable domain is SQTIHQWPATLVQPVGSPLSLECTVEGTSNPNLYWYRQAAGRGLQLLFYSVGIGQISSEVPQNLSASRPQDRQFILSSKKLLLSDSGFYLCAWSGQGASYFGAGTRLSVL.

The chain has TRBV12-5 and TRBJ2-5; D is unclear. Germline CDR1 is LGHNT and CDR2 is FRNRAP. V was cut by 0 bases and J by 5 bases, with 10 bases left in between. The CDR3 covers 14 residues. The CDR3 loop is CASGLVPSWETQYF. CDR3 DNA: TGTGCTAGTGGTTTGGTACCCAGCTGGGAGACCCAGTACTTC.